The TCR beta chain under discussion was sequenced for a study of technical replicates of blood from a handful of donors. This clone was recorded once. Profiling relied on immunoSEQ multiplex PCR, and the TCRdb table lists in-frame clones only, not all of them. This sample has 98,000 or so clones, with about 94% found just once. In germline, CDR1 is LGHNA, CDR2 YNFKEQ. The CDR3 sequence is 14 residues long. Trimming left V 3 bases short and J 2 bases short, with 11 bases between. The chain carries TRBV4-2 and TRBJ2-7; D is ambiguous. Sequencing was carried out using T cells isolated from PBMCs. The TCR was taken from a human donor in good health. In nucleotides, the CDR3 is TGTGCCAGCAGCCAGGCCGATATCACCTACGAGCAGTACTTC. This codes for CASSQADITYEQYF.